The 17 T cell receptor beta chains given below trace back to one sample, sequenced in a study of tumor-infiltrating lymphocytes in primary liver carcinoma. The study co-extracted DNA and RNA from 20-30 mg of unsorted bulk tissue. A constant-region primer primed TCR beta cDNA synthesis from 450 to 550 ng of total RNA. It was through three nested multiplex PCR rounds of slightly modified ARM-PCR that TCR beta libraries arose. The opening two PCR rounds, ten to eleven cycles each, paired TRBV1-TRBV30 forward primers with a C-beta reverse primer. TCRdb ran MiXCR on the multiplex PCR reads and lists one entry per CDR3 protein. The sample has 45,000 to 55,000 distinct CDR3 sequences, about 70% seen once. Specimen: liver tumor tissue from sampling region 2. Subset described: tumor region T2, inferior pole. The receptors shown here come from a man aged 40-50 years with primary liver carcinoma and hepatitis B virus infection.

This clonotype was seen only once. The junction does not match germline at one end; this may be a read error. The chain joins TRBV5-1 to TRBJ2-2, with unresolved D. Looked up from germline, CDR1 is SGHRS and CDR2 is YFSETQ. The CDR3 consists of 16 residues. Written as DNA, the CDR3 is TGCACCAGCAGTTTGGCCGGGCGAACGGACACCGGGGAGCTGTTTTTT. Its protein is CTSSLAGRTDTGELFF.

Notes on this clonotype: One end of the junction does not line up with germline, which may come from a read error. This rearrangement joins TRBV18 to TRBJ2-7; TRBD2 might be the D (6 bases). The germline V gene has CDR1 KGHSH and CDR2 LQKENI. This CDR3 contains 15 residues. The CDR3 DNA reads as TGTGCCAGCTCACATGACGGAGGGGCTAGCGACGAGCAGTATTTC. Protein sequence: CASSHDGGASDEQYF.

This sequence joins TRBV15 and TRBJ2-7, with 10 bases matching TRBD2. The CDR3 has 15 residues. Germline-derived CDR1 and CDR2 are LNHNV and YYDKDF (reference sequence). The V gene end was trimmed by 5 bases and the J gene end by 3 bases; junction bases not matched to a gene: 7. The CDR3 sequence is CATSALTSGNYEQYF. CDR3 coding DNA: TGTGCCACCAGCGCTCTAACTAGCGGGAACTACGAGCAGTACTTC.

With regard to this clonotype: This may be a read error: a much more frequent sequence differs by one nucleotide. This chain uses TRBV30 with TRBJ2-3; possibly TRBD2 for D (5 bases). CDR3 size: 16 residues. Germline V gene sequence: CDR1 GTSNPN, CDR2 SVGIG (reference sequence). The CDR3 DNA is TGTGCCTGGAGTGCGCCTCAGGATTCTAGCATAGATACGCAGTATTTT. As protein: CAWSAPQDSSIDTQYF.

V gene TRBV11-2 combines with J gene TRBJ2-7, with a tentative D call TRBD2 (8 bases). In germline, CDR1 is SGHAT, CDR2 FQNNGV. The germline V and J ends were trimmed by 5 bases and 2 bases, with 22 bases remaining between them. The CDR3 contains 17 residues. The CDR3 DNA sequence: TGTGCCAGCAGCCAATATTCGGGAGGGGGCAGCCCCTACGAGCAGTACTTC. It codes for CASSQYSGGGSPYEQYF.

On this clonotype itself: As the CDR3 is not closed by the conserved phenylalanine or tryptophan, this likely results from a read error. The chain recombines TRBV11-2 with TRBJ2-7; 8 bases are a match to TRBD2. This CDR3 has 15 residues. CDR1 is SGHAT and CDR2 is FQNNGV in the germline V gene. CDR3 DNA sequence: TGTGTCAGTAGCTTCCCGGGACTAGGGATCCACGAGCAGTACTTA. The encoded protein is CVSSFPGLGIHEQYL.

For this clonotype: An end of the junction does not agree with germline; a read error may underlie this. This chain uses TRBV2 with TRBJ2-5; 8 positions match TRBD1. Germline lookup yields CDR1 SNHLY and CDR2 FYNNEI. This CDR3 is built from 13 residues. CDR3 in DNA: TGTGCCAGGTGTGGGACAGGACAAGAGACCCAATACTTC. Its translation is CARCGTGQETQYF.

The rearrangement joins TRBV20-1 to TRBJ2-3; 7 bases are a match to TRBD2. V was pared by 6 bases and J by 6 bases, with 12 bases of the junction left unmatched. This CDR3 has 14 amino acids. The germline V gene has CDR1 DFQATT and CDR2 SNEGSKA (reference sequence). CDR3 sequence: CSANPGLRSDTQYF. The CDR3 nucleotides read TGCAGTGCCAATCCGGGACTACGATCGGATACGCAGTATTTT.

This clonotype was seen at least ten times. This chain joins TRBV7-9 and TRBJ2-7, with 7 positions matching TRBD1. The V gene's germline CDR1 is SEHNR and CDR2 FQNEAQ (reference sequence). This CDR3 is built from 12 residues. J was trimmed by 5 bases and V by 4 bases; bases with no gene match: 2. The CDR3 coding sequence is TGTGCCAGCAGCTGGGACAGCAACGAGCAGTACTTC. This encodes CASSWDSNEQYF.

This clonotype has a count of ten or more. V usage is TRBV7-3 and J usage is TRBJ2-1; either TRBD1 or TRBD2 may supply D (7 bases each). V lost 5 bases and J lost 4, with 15 bases in between. CDR3 length: 15 residues. Germline CDR1 reads SGHTA; CDR2 reads FQGTGA. The CDR3 coding sequence is TGTGCCAGCAGCCCCAGGGGGGGCCTTTACAATGAGCAGTTCTTC. Its protein product is CASSPRGGLYNEQFF.

By its share, this clonotype is medium-sized (0.01 to 0.1%). The CDR3 spells CASSFDRGADTQYF. CDR3 DNA: TGTGCCAGCAGCTTCGACAGGGGGGCAGATACGCAGTATTTT. This chain uses TRBV5-8 with TRBJ2-3, with 9 bases fitting TRBD1. The CDR3 is made up of 14 amino acids. V lost 2 bases and J lost 4; bases outside the gene matches: 2. The V gene's germline CDR1 is SGHTS and CDR2 YDEGEE.

This clonotype has at least ten counts. V gene TRBV29-1 combines with J gene TRBJ2-5, with 7 nucleotides matching TRBD1. This CDR3 is built from 12 residues. The germline V gene encodes CDR1 SQVTM and CDR2 ANQGSEA. The ends lost 4 bases at V and 5 bases at J; junction bases unmatched: 4. CDR3 sequence reads: CSVVGRGETQYF. The CDR3 region has the DNA TGCAGCGTTGTAGGCAGGGGGGAGACCCAGTACTTC.

In the case of this clonotype: One end of the junction is discordant with germline, which a read error may explain. The V gene is TRBV6-5, the J gene TRBJ2-7, with D perhaps matching TRBD1 (7 bases). This CDR3 spans 15 amino acids. Germline V gives CDR1 MNHEY, CDR2 SVGAGI. The CDR3: CARSYWRDSKYEQYF. In DNA form, the CDR3 reads TGTGCCAGAAGTTACTGGCGGGACAGTAAATACGAGCAGTACTTC.

Worth noting for this clonotype: Given a much more abundant clone one base away, this may be a read error. The gene calls are TRBV5-1 and TRBJ1-1; tentative D call: TRBD1 (5 bases). The V gene lost 2 bases and the J gene lost 6 bases, with 17 bases spanning the gap. CDR1 is SGHRS, CDR2 YFSETQ, per germline. The CDR3 loop spans 15 amino acids. The CDR3 protein is CASSLRGDEAAEAFF. The CDR3 DNA follows: TGCGCCAGCAGCTTAAGGGGTGATGAGGCGGCTGAAGCTTTCTTT.

A remark on this clonotype: Relative to the germline gene, one junction end is altered; a read error may explain this. The V and J genes are TRBV6-5 and TRBJ2-7, with 7 bases fitting TRBD1. Looked up from germline, CDR1 is MNHEY and CDR2 is SVGAGI. The CDR3 runs 14 residues. CDR3 region: CASSHKGATYEQYF. CDR3 sequence (DNA): TGTGCCAGCAGTCACAAGGGGGCCACCTACGAGCAGTACTTT.

Remarks on this clonotype: At one of its ends the junction is not consistent with the germline gene, which may arise from a read error. The chain recombines TRBV7-9 with TRBJ1-5; D is ambiguous. Germline-derived CDR1 and CDR2 are SEHNR and FQNEAQ (reference sequence). The CDR3 extends over 12 amino acids. The DNA for the CDR3 is TGTGCAAGCAGCCCCTCCAATCAGCCCCAGCAATTT. Translating it yields CASSPSNQPQQF.

Note on this clonotype: One junction end does not reproduce the germline sequence, and a read error may be involved. The rearrangement links TRBV6-6 to TRBJ2-7; 9 bases align to TRBD2. This CDR3 contains 14 residues. CDR1 and CDR2 from the germline V gene are MNHNY and SVGAGI (reference sequence). DNA of the CDR3: TGTGCCGGCAGCTATGCACTAGCGGGTGGTGAGCGGTACTTC. It translates to CAGSYALAGGERYF.